These 8 T cell receptor beta chains came from one sample sequenced in a study of OX40 agonist ivuxolimab in advanced cancers. Assay: immunoSEQ multiplex PCR; the TCRdb copy retains only in-frame clones and omits some. The table lists over 65,000 clones, 65% to 90% of them singletons, with roughly 2% in the top ten. This specimen consisted of CD4+ or CD8+ T cells sorted from blood, obtained in a trial of the OX40 agonist ivuxolimab. Source of these receptors: an adult with an advanced solid tumor such as melanoma, head and neck, liver or kidney cancer.

In its sample, this clone was seen once. The V and J genes are TRBV19 and TRBJ2-2; 9 bases are shared with TRBD1. The length of the CDR3 is 16 residues. CDR1 and CDR2 from the germline V gene are LNHDA and SQIVND (reference sequence). J was trimmed by 6 bases and V by 5 bases; bases with no gene match: 10. The CDR3 loop is CASSSRQGEEAGELFF. CDR3 DNA sequence: TGTGCCAGTAGTTCCCGACAGGGGGAAGAAGCCGGGGAGCTGTTTTTT.

The chain is built from TRBV1 and TRBJ2-5; TRBD2 was called by the table and not checked on the DNA. TRBV1 is listed as a pseudogene. The CDR3 contains 15 residues. Here the CDR3 DNA reads TGCACCAGCAGCCAAGCGGGGGGGCGGGAAGAGACCCAGTACTTC. Amino acid sequence: CTSSQAGGREETQYF.

This CDR3 is CASTGGVGTGELFF. As DNA, the CDR3 is TGTGCCAGCACAGGAGGGGTTGGAACCGGGGAGCTGTTTTTT. This chain uses TRBV13 with TRBJ2-2; the D gene is possibly TRBD2 (6 bases). The CDR3 length is 14 residues. V shed 7 bases and J shed 5 bases, with 14 bases lying between them. Per germline, CDR1 PRHDT and CDR2 FYEKMQ (reference sequence).

This rearrangement joins TRBV7-2 to TRBJ2-4; 8 nucleotides match TRBD2. CDR1 is SGHTA, CDR2 FQGNSA, per germline. The CDR3 loop spans 17 amino acids. V trimming: 6 bases; J trimming: 5 bases; junction bases outside the gene matches: 15. The CDR3 nucleotides are TGTGCCAGCAGTCCTCCGGAGTATGGGACTAGTGAAAACATTCAGTACTTC. It translates to CASSPPEYGTSENIQYF.

The V gene is TRBV5-1, the J gene TRBJ1-6; 9 bases align to TRBD1. Germline loops: CDR1 SGHRS, CDR2 YFSETQ. V lost 3 bases and J lost 0; bases outside the gene matches: 10. The CDR3 totals 19 residues. CDR3 DNA: TGCGCCAGCAGCTCCGGGACAGGGACTTACGGCTCCTATAATTCACCCCTCCACTTT. It specifies CASSSGTGTYGSYNSPLHF.

The chain combines TRBV5-4 with TRBJ2-5; the D gene could be TRBD1 or TRBD2 (6 bases each). V gave up 4 bases and J gave up 5 bases, with 18 bases separating them. The CDR3 is 15 amino acids. The germline CDR1 and CDR2 sequences are SGHNT and YYREEE (reference sequence). The CDR3 DNA is TGTGCCAGCAGCCCCGAAACAGGGAGCGGGGAGACCCAGTACTTC. This encodes CASSPETGSGETQYF. Looking up the rest from reference TRBV5-4 and TRBJ2-5 gives the full variable domain: ETGVTQSPTHLIKTRGQQVTLRCSSQSGHNTVSWYQQALGQGPQFIFQYYREEENGRGNFPPRFSGLQFPNYSSELNVNALELDDSALYLCASSPETGSGETQYFGPGTRLLVL.

The chain has TRBV6-5 and TRBJ2-4; TRBD1 matches at 7 bases. V trimming: 4 bases; J trimming: 7 bases; junction bases outside the gene matches: 4. Germline CDR1 reads MNHEY; CDR2 reads SVGAGI. The CDR3 covers 13 residues. The CDR3 sequence is CASSSTGSNIQYF. The CDR3 nucleotides read TGTGCCAGCAGTTCGACAGGGTCGAACATTCAGTACTTC.

V usage is TRBV6-1 and J usage is TRBJ1-5; D remains unclear. Germline values: CDR1 MNHNS, CDR2 SASEGT. The CDR3 length is 12 residues. The V end lost 3 bases, the J end lost 8 bases, and 8 bases lay between the germline ends. In nucleotides, the CDR3 is TGTGCCAGCAGTGACCCCGTTGAGCCCCAGCATTTT. As protein: CASSDPVEPQHF.